What follows are 5 T cell receptor beta chains derived from one specimen sequenced in a study of neurological immune-mediated disorders (dated by TCRdb to the late 2010s). The time point label corresponds to: longitudinal time-point 3. Library method: 5' RACE. The sample was run on an Illumina HiSeq 2500. In-frame beta chains were kept once TCRdb had trimmed the public reads at Q25 with fastp and called clones with MiXCR. Records with the same CDR3 protein are collapsed into one entry carrying the most frequent genes and DNA. This sample has about 49,000 distinct CDR3 sequences in its table, and about 8% of those were observed once. Under 2% of the sample is taken by the ten largest. The sequenced sample consisted of PBMCs. The receptors here all came from a woman aged 40 to 50 in good health.

This clonotype appeared many times. The gene calls are TRBV7-2 and TRBJ2-7; D not resolved. The V end was cut by 2 bases, the J end by 4 bases, with 6 bases between. Germline loops: CDR1 SGHTA, CDR2 FQGNSA. The CDR3 extends over 12 amino acids. In nucleotides, the CDR3 is TGTGCCAGCAGCTTATTCGGGTACGAGCAGTACTTC. It is translated as CASSLFGYEQYF.

The genes are TRBV18 and TRBJ1-2; 7 bases map to TRBD1. The CDR3 runs to 15 residues. Unmatched junction bases numbered 5, after V lost 0 bases and J lost 4 bases. The V gene's germline CDR1 is KGHSH and CDR2 LQKENI. The DNA for the CDR3 is TGTGCCAGCTCACCACCTGAGGCAGGGGGCTATGGCTACACCTTC. Its protein product is CASSPPEAGGYGYTF.

This clonotype was seen at least ten times. The V and J genes are TRBV2 and TRBJ2-5, with 10 positions matching TRBD2. In germline, CDR1 is SNHLY, CDR2 FYNNEI. CDR3 length: 15 amino acids. The V segment lost 4 bases and the J segment 5 bases; nucleotides outside the gene matches: 7. The CDR3 loop reads CASSVASGSWETQYF. The CDR3 region has the DNA TGTGCCAGCAGTGTCGCTAGCGGGAGTTGGGAGACCCAGTACTTC.

This clonotype occurred a few times. The rearrangement joins TRBV20-1 to TRBJ1-5, with D possibly being TRBD1 (6 bases). CDR1 and CDR2 from the germline V gene are DFQATT and SNEGSKA (reference sequence). Trimming cost V 3 bases and J 6 bases, with 18 bases left between them. The CDR3 loop spans 15 amino acids. The CDR3 region is CSARSPGSRGQPQHF. In DNA form, the CDR3 reads TGCAGTGCTAGGTCACCCGGGTCCAGGGGTCAGCCCCAGCATTTT.

There are many counts of this clonotype. V usage is TRBV7-2 and J usage is TRBJ2-7; 7 positions agree with TRBD2. Germline V lookup: CDR1 SGHTA, CDR2 FQGNSA. The CDR3 is 12 residues long. V lost 5 bases and J lost 5; bases outside the gene matches: 3. The DNA of the CDR3 is TGTGCCAGCAGCGGACTAGGGGACGAGCAGTACTTC. Encoded protein: CASSGLGDEQYF.